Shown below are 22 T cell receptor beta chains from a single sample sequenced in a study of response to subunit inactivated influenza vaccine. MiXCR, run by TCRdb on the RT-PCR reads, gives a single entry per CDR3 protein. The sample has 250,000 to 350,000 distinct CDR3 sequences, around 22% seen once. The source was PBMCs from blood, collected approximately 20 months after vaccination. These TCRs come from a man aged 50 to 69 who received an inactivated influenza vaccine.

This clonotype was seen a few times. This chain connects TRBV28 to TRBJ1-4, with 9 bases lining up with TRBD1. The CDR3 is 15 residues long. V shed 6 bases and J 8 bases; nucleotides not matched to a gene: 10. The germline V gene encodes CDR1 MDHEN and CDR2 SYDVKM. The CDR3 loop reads CASSKIGTGSEKLFF. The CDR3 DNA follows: TGTGCCAGCAGCAAAATCGGGACAGGGAGCGAAAAACTGTTTTTT.

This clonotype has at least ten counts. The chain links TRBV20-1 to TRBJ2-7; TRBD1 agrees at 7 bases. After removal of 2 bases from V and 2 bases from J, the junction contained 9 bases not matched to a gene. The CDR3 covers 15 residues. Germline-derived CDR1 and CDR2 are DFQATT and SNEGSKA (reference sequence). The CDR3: CSARPSTGSAYEQYF. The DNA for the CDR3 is TGCAGTGCTAGACCCTCGACAGGGAGTGCCTACGAGCAGTACTTC.

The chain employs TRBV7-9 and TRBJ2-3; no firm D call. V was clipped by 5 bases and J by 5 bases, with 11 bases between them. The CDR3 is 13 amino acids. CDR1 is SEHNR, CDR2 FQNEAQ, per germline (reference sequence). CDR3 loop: CASSPRTEDTQYF. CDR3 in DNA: TGTGCCAGCAGCCCCCGGACCGAAGATACGCAGTATTTT.

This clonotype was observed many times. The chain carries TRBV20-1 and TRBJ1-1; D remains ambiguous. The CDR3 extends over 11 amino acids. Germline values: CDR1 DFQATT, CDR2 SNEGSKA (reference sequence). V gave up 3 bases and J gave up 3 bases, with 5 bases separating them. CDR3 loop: CSARPDTEAFF. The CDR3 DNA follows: TGCAGTGCTAGGCCAGACACTGAAGCTTTCTTT.

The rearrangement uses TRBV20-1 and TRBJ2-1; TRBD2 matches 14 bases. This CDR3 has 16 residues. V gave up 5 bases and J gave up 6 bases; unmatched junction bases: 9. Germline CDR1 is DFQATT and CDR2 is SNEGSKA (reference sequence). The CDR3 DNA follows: TGCAGTGCTCTTCCGGGACTAGCGGGAGCTGGCAATGAGCAGTTCTTC. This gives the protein CSALPGLAGAGNEQFF.

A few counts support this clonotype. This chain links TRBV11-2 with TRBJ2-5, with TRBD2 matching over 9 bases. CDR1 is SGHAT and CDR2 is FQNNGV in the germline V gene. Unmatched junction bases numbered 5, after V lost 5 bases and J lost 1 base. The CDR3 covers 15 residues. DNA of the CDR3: TGTGCCAGCAGCCCTGCGGGGGGGGTCCAAGAGACCCAGTACTTC. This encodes CASSPAGGVQETQYF.

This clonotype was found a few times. The CDR3 nucleotides read TGTGCCAGCAGCCAGGTGTGGACTAGCGGGAGTAGCGAGCAGTACTTC. This encodes CASSQVWTSGSSEQYF. The J gene is TRBJ2-7, the V gene TRBV6-1; 13 bases match TRBD2. Germline V gene lookup returns CDR1 MNHNS and CDR2 SASEGT. V trimming: 6 bases; J trimming: 6 bases; junction bases outside the gene matches: 11. The CDR3 consists of 16 residues.

CDR3 residues: CASSPQGGSRSEQFF. The CDR3 DNA reads TGTGCCAGCAGTCCCCAAGGCGGGAGTCGCAGTGAGCAGTTCTTC. The chain uses TRBV28 and TRBJ2-1; 7 nucleotides line up with TRBD2. The CDR3 consists of 15 residues. The trim removed 5 bases at V and 9 bases at J, leaving 13 bases unmatched. Germline V gene lookup returns CDR1 MDHEN and CDR2 SYDVKM.

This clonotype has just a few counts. CDR3 amino acids: CAWSSRYEQYF. The CDR3 DNA is TGTGCCTGGAGTAGCCGCTACGAGCAGTACTTC. The V and J genes are TRBV30 and TRBJ2-7; no clear D gene. Looked up from germline, CDR1 is GTSNPN and CDR2 is SVGIG (reference sequence). The CDR3 extends over 11 amino acids. The germline V and J ends were trimmed by 2 bases and 3 bases, with 5 bases remaining between them.

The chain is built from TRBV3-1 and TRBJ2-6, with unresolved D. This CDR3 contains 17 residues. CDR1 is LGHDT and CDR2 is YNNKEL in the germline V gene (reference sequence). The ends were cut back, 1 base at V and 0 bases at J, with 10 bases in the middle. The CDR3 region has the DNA TGTGCCAGCAGCCAAGGCGACGTCAACTCTGGGGCCAACGTCCTGACTTTC. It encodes CASSQGDVNSGANVLTF.

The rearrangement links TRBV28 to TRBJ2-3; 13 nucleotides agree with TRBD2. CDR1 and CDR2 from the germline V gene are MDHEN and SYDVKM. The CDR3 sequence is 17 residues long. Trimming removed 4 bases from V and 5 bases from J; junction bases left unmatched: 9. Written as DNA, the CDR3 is TGTGCCAGCAGTTCCCCGGGACTAGCGGGATTAGAAGATACGCAGTATTTT. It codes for CASSSPGLAGLEDTQYF.

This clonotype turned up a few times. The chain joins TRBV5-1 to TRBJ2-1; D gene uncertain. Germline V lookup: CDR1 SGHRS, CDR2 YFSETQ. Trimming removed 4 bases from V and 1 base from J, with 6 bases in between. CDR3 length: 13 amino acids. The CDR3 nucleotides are TGCGCCAGCAGCGGCGGATCCTACAATGAGCAGTTCTTC. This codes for CASSGGSYNEQFF.

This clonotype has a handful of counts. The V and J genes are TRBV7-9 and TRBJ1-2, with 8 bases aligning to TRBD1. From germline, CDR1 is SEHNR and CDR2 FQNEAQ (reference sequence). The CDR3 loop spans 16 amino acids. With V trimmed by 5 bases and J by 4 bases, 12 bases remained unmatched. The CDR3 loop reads CASSHSGQGYLYGYTF. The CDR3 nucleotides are TGTGCCAGCAGCCACTCCGGACAGGGTTACCTCTATGGCTACACCTTC.

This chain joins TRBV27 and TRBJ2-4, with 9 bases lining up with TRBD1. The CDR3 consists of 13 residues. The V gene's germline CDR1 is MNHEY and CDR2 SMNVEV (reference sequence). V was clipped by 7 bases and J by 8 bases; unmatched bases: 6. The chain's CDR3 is CASKRQGEHIQYF. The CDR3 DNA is TGTGCCAGCAAACGACAGGGGGAGCACATTCAGTACTTC.

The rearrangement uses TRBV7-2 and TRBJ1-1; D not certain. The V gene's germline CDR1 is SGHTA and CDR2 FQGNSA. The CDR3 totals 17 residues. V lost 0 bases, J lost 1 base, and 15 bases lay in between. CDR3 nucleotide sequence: TGTGCCAGCAGCTTAGCCGTCCTGAGGGCCACGAACACTGAAGCTTTCTTT. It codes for CASSLAVLRATNTEAFF. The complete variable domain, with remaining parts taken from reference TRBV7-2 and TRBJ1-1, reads GAGVSQSPSNKVTEKGKDVELRCDPISGHTALYWYRQSLGQGLEFLIYFQGNSAPDKSGLPSDRFSAERTGGSVSTLTIQRTQQEDSAVYLCASSLAVLRATNTEAFFGQGTRLTVV.

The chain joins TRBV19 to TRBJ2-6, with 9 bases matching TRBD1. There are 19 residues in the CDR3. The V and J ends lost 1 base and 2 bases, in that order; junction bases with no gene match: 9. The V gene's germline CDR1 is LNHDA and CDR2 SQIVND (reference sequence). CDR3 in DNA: TGTGCCAGTAGTATAGGAGCAGGGACAGGGTCCCCTGGGGCCAACGTCCTGACTTTC. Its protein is CASSIGAGTGSPGANVLTF.

The CDR3 nucleotides are TGTGCCAGCAGCTGGACGGACACAACAGATACGCAGTATTTT. Its protein is CASSWTDTTDTQYF. The rearrangement uses TRBV11-2 and TRBJ2-3; possible D gene TRBD1, 5 bases. The germline CDR1 and CDR2 sequences are SGHAT and FQNNGV. The CDR3 consists of 14 residues. Trimming took 4 bases from V and 3 from J, leaving 11 bases between them.

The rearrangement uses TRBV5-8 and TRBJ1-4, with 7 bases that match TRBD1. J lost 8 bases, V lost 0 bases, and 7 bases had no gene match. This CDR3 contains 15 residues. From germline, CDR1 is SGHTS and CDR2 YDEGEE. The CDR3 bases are TGTGCCAGCAGCTTGGTTGGAGACAGGGCAGAAAAACTGTTTTTT. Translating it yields CASSLVGDRAEKLFF.

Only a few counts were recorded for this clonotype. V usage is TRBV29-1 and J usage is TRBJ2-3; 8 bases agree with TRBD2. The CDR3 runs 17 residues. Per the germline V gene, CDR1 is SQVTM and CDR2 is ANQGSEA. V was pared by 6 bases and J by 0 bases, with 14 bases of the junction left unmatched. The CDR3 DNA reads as TGCAGCGTCGCCCCTTGGTTTAGCGGGATGAGCACAGATACGCAGTATTTT. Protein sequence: CSVAPWFSGMSTDTQYF.

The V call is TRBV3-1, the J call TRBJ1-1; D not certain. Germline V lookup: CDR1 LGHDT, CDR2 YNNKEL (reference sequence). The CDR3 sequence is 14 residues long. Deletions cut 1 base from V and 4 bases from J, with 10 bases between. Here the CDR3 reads CASSQVAGFTEAFF. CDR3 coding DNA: TGTGCCAGCAGCCAAGTTGCGGGGTTCACTGAAGCTTTCTTT.

CDR3 coding DNA: TGTGCCAGCAGCCCGACCCCCCACGAGCAGTACTTC. Translated, it gives CASSPTPHEQYF. The chain employs TRBV6-5 and TRBJ2-7; unclear D gene. The V end lost 6 bases, the J end lost 5 bases, and 11 bases lay between the germline ends. Germline V gene sequence: CDR1 MNHEY, CDR2 SVGAGI. This CDR3 is 12 amino acids long.

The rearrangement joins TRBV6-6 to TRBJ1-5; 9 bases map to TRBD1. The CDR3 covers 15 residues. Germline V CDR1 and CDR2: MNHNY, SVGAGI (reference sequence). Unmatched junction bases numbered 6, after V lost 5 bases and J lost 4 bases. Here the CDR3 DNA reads TGTGCCAGCAGTCAGAGACAGGGGGATAATCAGCCCCAGCATTTT. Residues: CASSQRQGDNQPQHF.